Given below is one T cell receptor (beta chain) in context. Its antigen is not identified. This record comes from a study of response to subunit inactivated influenza vaccine. Overall study results and limits: Authors suggested seasonal influenza vaccinations each recruit few new T cells.

A single record per CDR3 protein comes from TCRdb applying MiXCR to the RT-PCR reads. The table lists fewer than 700,000 distinct CDR3 sequences, 13% of them singletons. Trimming pared 1 base from V and 3 bases from J, leaving 9 bases between. This CDR3 has 13 amino acids. Germline V gene data show CDR1 as SQVTM and CDR2 as ANQGSEA. This TCR was recovered from a man in his fifties who received an inactivated influenza vaccine. This specimen consisted of PBMCs from blood, obtained about 40 days after vaccination. The genes are TRBV29-1 and TRBJ1-2, with a possible D match to TRBD1 (6 bases). CDR3 sequence (DNA): TGCAGCGTTGAAGGGGGGGCCTACTATGGCTACACCTTC. Protein product: CSVEGGAYYGYTF.